Listed here is a single T cell receptor (beta chain). Its recognized antigen is unknown. Base-call qualities are not available, and no considerably larger clone is one nucleotide away. This specimen comes from a study of T cell responses to AZD1222 COVID-19 vaccine (dated by TCRdb to the early 2020s). Context from the whole study: Because spike-specific TCR depth and breadth did not differ between the two schedules, AZD1222 recipients who got a second dose at roughly 4 weeks were pooled with those who got a second dose at roughly 12 weeks. A total of around 240 trial participants underwent TCR sequencing, of whom roughly 210 had received two doses of AZD1222 and about 26 had received two doses of the MenACWY control vaccine. Trial participants were enrolled by age into subgroups of 18-55, 56-69 and 70-plus years, and around 150, 28 and 57 TCR-sequenced participants, respectively, were included in these subgroups. Overall results and qualifications from the work: Participants were mostly white British, with more females than males. The authors suggested clonal diversity may have been underestimated. Conclusions about previously exposed vaccinees are limited, since just six AZD1222 recipients were seropositive for SARS-CoV-2 at baseline. In the small 56-69-year group, the increase in depth fell short of significance, most likely because of low power. CD4 TCRs associated with the vaccine covered the entire spike protein, and the dominant responses were in regions 160-218 and 743-854. No day 14 peak-response samples were available, so repertoires were characterized only after the peak T cell response. After two AZD1222 doses, spike-specific TCR breadth and depth were significantly higher than at day 0 and than in MenACWY recipients. Nearly half of unique spike-specific TCRs reportedly recognized epitopes outside regions mutated in the B.1.351 and B.1.1.7 variants.

Taken from cysteine to phenylalanine, the CDR3 has 15 residues. The sequence is cut down to CDR3 DNA, 45 bases in frame from base 1. Between the V and J ends, shortened by 0 bases and 0 bases respectively, the junction contains 9 bases. According to the germline V gene, CDR1 reads SGHRS and CDR2 reads YFSETQ. The CDR3 regions of human TCRbeta chains were analyzed by immunosequencing. On the authors' methods: Repertoire TCRs were matched against a reference library of SARS-CoV-2-specific TCRs generated with the MIRA antigen-specificity platform. Breadth meant the fraction of unique TCRs that were SARS-CoV-2-associated, whereas depth meant the fraction of total T cells that were SARS-CoV-2-associated. Each spike-specific TCR was assigned to its reactive spike region and to a CD4 or CD8 class using the MIRA data. Log10-transformed breadth and depth values were compared by one-way ANOVA with Sidak's multiple comparisons tests. Entries here come from immuneACCESS through TCRdb and include only in-frame sequences with V and J called. Some clones fail to appear in such tables; in the studies checked, an unresolved V gene covers under half of the shortfall, and the cause of the remainder is unknown. That table gives V, J and clone size, and the DNA gave D and trimming. The sample table records more than 45,000 clones; approximately 84% of these occur just once. 27% of the sample goes to the ten largest clones.

The sample's time point, from its label and the paper: baseline before first vaccination. Vaccinee samples came from UK trials COV001 and COV002, including a single-blind randomized controlled phase 2/3 trial of AZD1222 (ChAdOx1 nCoV-19) in healthy adults. For TCRbeta chain sequencing, PBMC samples were collected from trial participants at day 0 and at day 28 after the second dose. The V and J genes are TRBV5-1 and TRBJ1-1, with the identity of the D gene unclear. This sequence originates from an adult in good health. The input for sequencing was peripheral blood, taken on day 0 of AZD1222 vaccination. The CDR3 sequence is CASSLEFRMNTEAFF. The nucleotide sequence is given as TGCGCCAGCAGCTTGGAATTTCGAATGAACACTGAAGCTTTCTTT.